This is a list of T cell receptor beta chains from one sample in a study of post-analysis software for immune sequencing data. TCRdb used MiXCR to reprocess the PCR reads, holding one entry per CDR3 protein. Of about 620,000 distinct CDR3 sequences in the sample, about 40% were seen once. Sequencing used blood. The receptors come from a girl aged 5 to 17 with multiple sclerosis. Each CDR3 is given with its conserved first and last residue. Each record gives: D gene, V gene, clone size, J gene, CDR3 protein, CDR3 DNA. The D gene is left open where the match is weak. A row's size may be missing; if present it is once, few, many or a size class.

.	TRBV5-5	few	TRBJ2-1	CASSFNRGALDEQFF	TGTGCCAGCAGCTTTAACCGGGGAGCCCTCGATGAGCAGTTCTTC
.	TRBV5-1	.	TRBJ1-5	CASSSGEGSNQPQHF	TGCGCCAGCAGCTCAGGCGAAGGTAGCAATCAGCCCCAGCATTTT
TRBD2	TRBV5-1	.	TRBJ2-3	CASSLDLEAGFTDTQYF	TGCGCCAGCAGCTTGGATCTAGAAGCGGGATTCACAGATACGCAGTATTTT
.	TRBV5-1	few	TRBJ2-7	CASSRPSHEQYF	TGCGCCAGCAGCCGCCCCTCCCACGAGCAGTACTTC
TRBD2	TRBV12-3/TRBV12-4	.	TRBJ2-2	CASSLQGLAGGRNTGERFF	TGTGCCAGCAGTTTACAGGGACTAGCGGGAGGCCGAAACACCGGGGAGCGGTTTTTT
.	TRBV5-1	.	TRBJ2-7	CASRPEPRAVGRGGEQYF	TGCGCCAGCAGGCCTGAGCCAAGAGCTGTAGGCAGGGGAGGAGAGCAGTACTTC
.	TRBV10-3	few	TRBJ2-4	CAISETLAGAKNIQYF	TGTGCCATCAGTGAGACCTTGGCGGGAGCCAAAAACATTCAGTACTTC
.	TRBV7-6	.	TRBJ1-1	CASSSGSMNTEAFF	TGTGCCTCCTCCTCGGGGAGTATGAACACTGAAGCTTTCTTT
TRBD1	TRBV24-1	.	TRBJ2-3	CATSGQGSDTQYF	TGTGCCACCAGCGGACAGGGGTCAGATACGCAGTATTTT
.	TRBV30	.	TRBJ1-2	CAWSPYALNENNYGYTF	TGTGCCTGGAGTCCCTACGCCCTTAATGAAAATAACTATGGCTACACCTTC
TRBD2	TRBV7-9	.	TRBJ2-1	CASSSTYMSGRGYNEQFF	TGTGCCAGCAGCTCGACTTATATGAGCGGGAGGGGGTACAATGAGCAGTTCTTC
TRBD1	TRBV5-1	.	TRBJ1-1	CASSAGDREGETEAFF	TGCGCCAGCAGCGCCGGGGACAGGGAGGGAGAGACTGAAGCTTTCTTT
.	TRBV7-3	.	TRBJ1-2	CASSSPPGTHYGYTF	TGTGCCAGCAGCTCCCCCCCCGGGACCCACTATGGCTACACCTTC
.	TRBV9	few	TRBJ2-3	CASSVSFDTQYF	TGTGCCAGCAGCGTCTCTTTCGATACGCAGTATTTT
.	TRBV12-3/TRBV12-4	few	TRBJ1-5	CASSYAYQWGAHISNQPQHF	TGTGCCAGCAGCTATGCATATCAATGGGGGGCCCATATAAGCAATCAGCCCCAGCATTTT
.	TRBV10-3	few	TRBJ1-6	CAISDRASVNSPLHF	TGTGCCATCAGTGACAGGGCCTCGGTTAATTCACCCCTCCACTTT
TRBD2	TRBV10-3	few	TRBJ2-5	CAISVTSDYRETQYF	TGTGCCATCAGCGTGACTAGCGACTACCGGGAGACCCAGTACTTC
TRBD1	TRBV27	once	TRBJ2-7	CANSTGGVLWYNEQYF	TGTGCCAACTCGACAGGGGGCGTACTCTGGTACAATGAGCAGTACTTC
.	TRBV14	.	TRBJ1-1	CASSPWAGTEAFF	TGTGCCAGCAGCCCCTGGGCTGGGACTGAAGCTTTCTTT
.	TRBV12-3/TRBV12-4	.	TRBJ2-3	CASSLIGISTDTQYF	TGTGCCAGCAGTTTAATCGGGATTAGCACAGATACGCAGTATTTT
.	TRBV5-1	.	TRBJ2-2	CASSFLDRWENTGELFF	TGCGCCAGCAGCTTTCTCGACAGGTGGGAGAACACCGGGGAGCTGTTTTTT
TRBD2	TRBV20-1	.	TRBJ2-7	CSARVPPTGTSGYEQYF	TGCAGTGCTAGAGTCCCACCAACCGGGACTAGCGGCTACGAGCAGTACTTC
.	TRBV20-1	.	TRBJ2-7	CSAPSGRTYGEQYF	TGCAGTGCTCCCTCCGGTCGAACATACGGGGAGCAGTACTTC
.	TRBV12-3/TRBV12-4	.	TRBJ2-5	CASSLVPTKGQETQYF	TGTGCCAGCAGTTTAGTGCCTACTAAGGGCCAAGAGACCCAGTACTTC
TRBD1	TRBV9	.	TRBJ1-2	CASSVGWTGLSPKGYTF	TGTGCCAGCAGCGTAGGGTGGACAGGCCTGTCCCCAAAAGGCTACACCTTC
.	TRBV28	few	TRBJ1-1	CASSLLRGAAFF	TGTGCCAGCAGTTTATTAAGGGGAGCGGCTTTCTTT
.	TRBV7-2	.	TRBJ2-3	CASTNLDTQYF	TGTGCCAGCACGAATTTGGATACGCAGTATTTT
TRBD2	TRBV5-5	.	TRBJ2-1	CASSLTSGRAYNEQFF	TGTGCCAGCAGCTTGACTAGCGGGAGGGCCTACAATGAGCAGTTCTTC
TRBD1	TRBV12-3/TRBV12-4	once	TRBJ1-2	CASSLGTGQGNGYTF	TGTGCCAGCAGTTTGGGGACGGGACAGGGGAATGGCTACACCTTC
TRBD1	TRBV2	few	TRBJ2-2	CASSPGQGNTGELFF	TGTGCCAGCAGTCCGGGACAGGGGAACACCGGGGAGCTGTTTTTT
TRBD1	TRBV6-1	few	TRBJ1-1	CASSRDRVNTEAFF	TGTGCCAGCAGTAGGGACAGAGTGAACACTGAAGCTTTCTTT
.	TRBV20-1	few	TRBJ2-5	CSALDLQETQYF	TGCAGTGCCCTGGACCTTCAAGAGACCCAGTACTTC
TRBD2	TRBV24-1	.	TRBJ2-1	CATSEGTAGGYNEQFF	TGTGCCACCAGTGAAGGCACAGCGGGGGGCTACAATGAGCAGTTCTTC
.	TRBV4-1	.	TRBJ1-1	CASSQPGPTEAFF	TGCGCCAGCAGCCAACCAGGGCCCACTGAAGCTTTCTTT
TRBD2	TRBV12-3/TRBV12-4	.	TRBJ2-1	CASSPTSREQFF	TGTGCCAGCAGCCCGACTAGCAGGGAGCAGTTCTTC
TRBD2	TRBV7-2	.	TRBJ2-1	CASSSPGLASSSSYNEQFF	TGTGCCAGCAGCTCGCCGGGACTAGCGTCGTCTAGCTCCTACAATGAGCAGTTCTTC
.	TRBV12-3/TRBV12-4	.	TRBJ1-2	CASSPGSRNYGYTF	TGTGCCAGCAGCCCAGGGAGTCGGAACTATGGCTACACCTTC
TRBD1	TRBV10-3	.	TRBJ2-7	CAISEGTGGRGTYEQYF	TGTGCCATCAGTGAAGGGACAGGGGGACGGGGTACCTACGAGCAGTACTTC
.	TRBV6-4	.	TRBJ1-5	CVSREDNQPQHF	TGTGTCAGCAGGGAAGACAATCAGCCCCAGCATTTT
TRBD2	TRBV4-1	.	TRBJ2-4	CASSQGGLAGENIQYF	TGCGCCAGCAGCCAAGGGGGACTAGCGGGAGAGAACATTCAGTACTTC
.	TRBV4-1	once	TRBJ1-4	CASSQAGPRGEKLFF	TGCGCCAGCAGCCAGGCAGGCCCTCGAGGAGAAAAACTGTTTTTT
.	TRBV6-1	.	TRBJ2-7	CASSPRAGGYEQYF	TGTGCCAGCTCCCCAAGGGCCGGGGGCTACGAGCAGTACTTC
.	TRBV20-1	few	TRBJ1-6	CSARQTENNSPLHF	TGCAGTGCTAGGCAGACAGAAAATAATTCACCCCTCCACTTT
TRBD1	TRBV4-1	few	TRBJ1-2	CASSQDLAGGGGLDGYTF	TGCGCCAGCAGCCAAGATCTGGCAGGGGGAGGTGGGCTTGATGGCTACACCTTC
TRBD1	TRBV5-1	.	TRBJ2-4	CASRTTGTGKNIQYF	TGCGCCAGCAGGACTACCGGGACAGGCAAAAACATTCAGTACTTC
.	TRBV12-3/TRBV12-4	few	TRBJ1-2	CASSLRGQTNYGYTF	TGTGCCAGCAGTTTAAGGGGTCAGACTAACTATGGCTACACCTTC
.	TRBV24-1	.	TRBJ2-1	CATSDGLEQFF	TGTGCCACCAGTGATGGGCTTGAGCAGTTCTTC
.	TRBV29-1	.	TRBJ2-1	CSVIYARLYNEQFF	TGCAGCGTTATTTATGCCAGGCTCTACAATGAGCAGTTCTTC
TRBD2	TRBV12-5	once	TRBJ2-5	CASGLKGREAQYF	TGTGCTAGTGGGCTAAAGGGCCGGGAGGCCCAGTACTTC
TRBD1	TRBV4-2	few	TRBJ2-7	CASSQRDRRDEQYF	TGTGCCAGCAGCCAGAGGGACAGGCGGGACGAGCAGTACTTC
.	TRBV7-2	many	TRBJ1-2	CASSSQRVGYGYTF	TGTGCCAGCAGCTCTCAACGGGTGGGCTATGGCTACACCTTC
.	TRBV5-4	.	TRBJ2-3	CASSPDKGTSTDTQYF	TGTGCCAGCAGCCCTGACAAGGGAACTAGCACAGATACGCAGTATTTT
.	TRBV29-1	few	TRBJ2-5	CSVEGDSKETQYF	TGCAGCGTTGAAGGGGACTCTAAAGAGACCCAGTACTTC